The subject of this entry is one TCR beta chain. The CDR3 is 15 amino acids. The trim removed 6 bases at V and 0 bases at J, leaving 6 bases unmatched. Germline lookup yields CDR1 SGDLS and CDR2 YYNGEE. This specimen belongs to a study of shared clonotypes between healthy human individuals. The wider study: Each donor's CD8 memory used one plate, CD8 naive two, each CD4 subset three.

The naive CD8 population came from CD45RO-negative cells selected for CCR7, without terminally differentiated effector memory CD45RA+ cells. Libraries were prepared by immunoSEQ multiplex PCR; TCRdb keeps only in-frame clonotypes and omits some of them. There are millions of clones in the sample; about 95% occur only once, and around 1.1% lies in the top ten. The chain uses TRBV9 and TRBJ2-3; 8 bases are shared with TRBD1. The TCR originated in a man younger than 35 in good health. Sequenced: naive CD8+ T cells sorted from blood. The CDR3 coding sequence is TGTGCCAGCACCAGCACAGGGGGAAGCACAGATACGCAGTATTTT. Its protein is CASTSTGGSTDTQYF.